This T cell receptor beta chain emerged from a study of OX40 agonist ivuxolimab in advanced cancers. In regard to this clone: As yet, its antigen is unknown.

Sequencing used immunoSEQ multiplex PCR; TCRdb keeps in-frame clones, though not all of them. The table lists 75,000 to 80,000 clones, roughly 80% of them singletons. Drawing of blood for sampling happened at baseline, at cycle 4 day 1, and at cycle 7 day 1. Findings of the study overall: Clonal expansion was among the lowest in partial responders at 0.1-3.0 mg/kg, especially CD8+.

Germline CDR1 LGHNA, CDR2 YSLEER. J lost 1 base, V lost 2 bases, and 11 bases had no gene match. This CDR3 contains 17 residues. The chain uses TRBV4-3 and TRBJ2-7, with 7 bases identical to TRBD1. The sample in question was CD4+ or CD8+ T cells sorted from blood, obtained in a trial of the OX40 agonist ivuxolimab. The TCR comes from an adult with an advanced solid tumor such as melanoma, head and neck, liver or kidney cancer. The CDR3 loop is CASSQSRGPDLSYEQYF. The CDR3 coding sequence is TGCGCCAGCAGCCAATCGAGGGGGCCCGATCTTTCCTACGAGCAGTACTTC.